This TCR beta chain was observed in a study of cytomegalovirus exposure and HLA in healthy donors. CDR1 SGDLS and CDR2 YYNGEE come from the germline V gene. The length of the CDR3 is 12 residues. The V end was cut by 4 bases, the J end by 6 bases, with 9 bases between. 60 Vbeta and 13 Jbeta primers were used in PCR. Sequencing was performed with immunoSEQ multiplex PCR; in TCRdb, only in-frame clones are kept and a portion is missing. This sample has roughly 27,000 clones, with roughly 60% found just once. The gene calls are TRBV9 and TRBJ2-3, with D hard to call. The clonotype was recovered from a male donor in good health and CMV-seropositive. What was sequenced was PBMCs. The CDR3 is CASSPQRDTQYF. The CDR3 DNA is TGTGCCAGCAGCCCCCAGAGGGATACGCAGTATTTT.